This TCR beta chain derives from a study of blood T cell repertoires in COVID-19. This CDR3 has 15 amino acids. The germline gives CDR1 LGHDT, CDR2 YNNKEL (reference sequence). The V and J ends lost 4 bases and 2 bases, in that order; junction bases with no gene match: 7. The protocol was immunoSEQ multiplex PCR, while the TCRdb copy is restricted to in-frame clones and leaves out a portion. Among under 50,000 clones listed, 80% to 90% were seen once. The clonotype originates from a man aged 65-85 years with active COVID-19. Sequenced: peripheral blood. J is TRBJ2-5 and V is TRBV3-1 (or the pseudogene TRBV3-2), with TRBD2 identical over 7 bases. Here the CDR3 reads CASSLNAGGQETQYF. For the CDR3, the DNA is TGTGCCAGCAGCCTCAATGCCGGGGGGCAAGAGACCCAGTACTTC.